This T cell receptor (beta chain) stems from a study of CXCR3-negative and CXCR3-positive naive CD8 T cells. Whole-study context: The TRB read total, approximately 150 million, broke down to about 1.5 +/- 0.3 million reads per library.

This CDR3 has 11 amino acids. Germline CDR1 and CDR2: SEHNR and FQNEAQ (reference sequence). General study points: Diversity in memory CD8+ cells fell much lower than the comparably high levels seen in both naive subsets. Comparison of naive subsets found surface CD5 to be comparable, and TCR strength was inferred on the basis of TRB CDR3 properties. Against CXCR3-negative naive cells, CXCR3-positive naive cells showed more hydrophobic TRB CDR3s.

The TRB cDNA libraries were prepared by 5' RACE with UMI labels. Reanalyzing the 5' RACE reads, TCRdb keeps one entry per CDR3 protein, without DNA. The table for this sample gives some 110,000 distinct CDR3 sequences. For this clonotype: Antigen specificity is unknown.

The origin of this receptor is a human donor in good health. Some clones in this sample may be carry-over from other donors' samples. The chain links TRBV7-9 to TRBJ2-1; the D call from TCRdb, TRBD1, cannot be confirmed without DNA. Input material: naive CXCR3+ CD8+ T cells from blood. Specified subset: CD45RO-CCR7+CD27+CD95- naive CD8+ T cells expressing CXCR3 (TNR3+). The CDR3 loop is CASSDQGLRFF. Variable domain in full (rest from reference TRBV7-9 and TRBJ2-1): DTGVSQNPRHKITKRGQNVTFRCDPISEHNRLYWYRQTLGQGPEFLTYFQNEAQLEKSRLLSDRFSAERPKGSFSTLEIQRTEQGDSAMYLCASSDQGLRFFGPGTRLTVL.